This T cell receptor (beta chain) appears in the sequencing data of a study of blood T cell repertoires in COVID-19 (TCRdb year 2020). Looking at the study overall: For ImmuneRACE Cohort 3, a participant was defined as recovered based on two consecutive negative NP/OP PCR tests, clearance by a healthcare professional, or resolution of symptoms. The sample metadata nearly always contained a de-identified subject ID, COVID-19 status, age in years and sex. The material from the prospective study consisted of cDNA or gDNA derived from T cells, B-cell-depleted T cells, or PBMCs. Samples came from the ongoing ImmuneRACE study (first 160 participants) plus 1,254 subjects from 6 global collaborators. Where available, HLA class I and class II types were taken from metadata supplied by the sample provider and were not determined by assay-based typing. The dataset comprised deeply sampled blood TCRbeta repertoires from subjects exposed to, actively infected with, or recovered from COVID-19. A freely available public database, intended as a resource for researchers studying the immune response to SARS-CoV-2, is where the repertoires were released. Collaborator samples came from the United States, Italy and Spain and covered acute and convalescent phases of COVID-19. Points the paper makes about the study in general: The quantity of clinical and demographic metadata differed by source and by participant and was supplied without curation.

TCRbeta CDR3 regions were amplified from genomic DNA using the immunoSEQ Assay, a bias-controlled multiplex PCR. On the authors' methods: Within the assay, amplification of reference gene primers was used to estimate how many nucleated cells each sample contained. Sequence reads were collapsed and filtered to measure the absolute abundance of every unique TCRbeta CDR3 rearrangement. For each sample, productive Simpson clonality was calculated as the square root of Simpson's diversity index across productive rearrangements. TCRdb took this table from immuneACCESS and kept in-frame rearrangements with V and J called. Such tables lack part of the clones; where checked against another copy, unresolved V genes explain under half of the gap, and the rest is unexplained. D and trimming were read from the DNA, whereas the V and J calls and clone size are those reported in that table. The sample includes some 300,000 clones, with more than 75% observed a single time. The leading ten clones occupy around 2% of the sample.

The germline V gene gives CDR1 as SGDLS and CDR2 as YYNGEE. V is cut back by 5 bases and J by 8 bases, with 7 bases in the junction unmatched. Reading from cysteine to phenylalanine, the CDR3 counts 15 amino acids. Only the CDR3 part of the read is kept: 45 bases, read in frame from the first base. Participants in the prospective study were enrolled through a virtual design, were aged roughly 18 to 95 years, and lived in 24 United States geographic areas. To assign participants to cohorts, the prospective study relied on clinical history that participants themselves reported in a screening survey and a study questionnaire. In the prospective study, mobile phlebotomists collected whole blood, serum and a nasopharyngeal or oropharyngeal swab from each participant. Prospective study participants could optionally give additional blood draws and questionnaires over a roughly 2-month period. Before DNA extraction, prospective study blood samples were shipped either frozen or at room temperature.

A word on this clone: Its specific antigen is unknown. No base quality values were provided; no much bigger clone lies one nucleotide off.

The TCR comes from a woman in her fifties or sixties in a cohort exposed to, infected with or recovered from COVID-19 (not recorded which). The specimen sequenced was PBMCs or T cells enriched from blood (not recorded which). This receptor chain uses TRBV9 and TRBJ2-1, with TRBD2 matching 13 junction bases. The CDR3 loop reads CASSETSGRADEQFF. The nucleotide sequence reads TGTGCCAGCAGTGAAACTAGCGGGAGGGCCGATGAGCAGTTCTTC.